These 26 T cell receptor beta chains originate from one sample sequenced in a study of cytomegalovirus exposure and HLA in healthy donors (dated by TCRdb to the late 2010s). The library was prepared using the immunoSEQ multiplex PCR assay. A mixture of 60 forward primers for TCR Vbeta segments and 13 reverse primers for TCR Jbeta segments was used in the multiplex PCR. TCRdb took this table from immuneACCESS and kept in-frame rearrangements with V and J called. Such tables lack part of the clones; where checked against another copy, unresolved V genes explain under half of the gap, and the rest is unexplained. For this sample the table gives over 65,000 clones, of which roughly 76% were detected only once. Approximately 7.6% of the sample is in the top ten clones. Material: PBMCs. The receptors here all came from a man in his sixties in good health and CMV-seropositive.

This clone was found a few times. The CDR3 sequence: CASSDSGKGQETQYF. As DNA, the CDR3 is TGTGCCAGCAGTGACTCTGGCAAGGGGCAAGAGACCCAGTACTTC. The J gene is TRBJ2-5, the V gene TRBV25-1; a weak D match, TRBD1 (5 bases). The V and J ends lost 3 bases and 2 bases respectively, with 13 bases between them. This CDR3 has 15 residues. Germline values: CDR1 MGHDK, CDR2 SYGVNS.

This chain joins TRBV4-1 and TRBJ2-5, with 7 positions matching TRBD2. Per germline, CDR1 MGHRA and CDR2 YSYEKL. After removal of 3 bases from V and 4 bases from J, the junction contained 17 bases not matched to a gene. This CDR3 has 18 amino acids. The CDR3 here is CASSQDFTNRGSSETQYF. The DNA for the CDR3 is TGCGCCAGCAGCCAGGACTTTACTAACCGCGGGAGTTCAGAGACCCAGTACTTC.

This clone was counted a few times. The CDR3 reads CAIGRLEGSYEQYF. The CDR3 coding sequence is TGTGCCATCGGGAGACTAGAGGGATCCTACGAGCAGTACTTC. The J gene is TRBJ2-7, the V gene TRBV10-3; D is possibly TRBD2 (6 bases). Trimming took 8 bases from V and 1 from J, leaving 15 bases between them. Germline V gene data show CDR1 as ENHRY and CDR2 as SYGVKD. CDR3 length equals 14 residues.

V is TRBV7-9 and J is TRBJ1-1; D ambiguous. Germline V gene data show CDR1 as SEHNR and CDR2 as FQNEAQ (reference sequence). The ends were cut back, 1 base at V and 4 bases at J, with 10 bases in the middle. The CDR3 runs 14 residues. CDR3 bases: TGTGCCAGCAGCTTAGTAGAGGGTCTCACTGAAGCTTTCTTT. This codes for CASSLVEGLTEAFF. The full variable domain, with the rest looked up from reference TRBV7-9 and TRBJ1-1, is DTGVSQNPRHKITKRGQNVTFRCDPISEHNRLYWYRQTLGQGPEFLTYFQNEAQLEKSRLLSDRFSAERPKGSFSTLEIQRTEQGDSAMYLCASSLVEGLTEAFFGQGTRLTVV.

This chain joins TRBV7-2 and TRBJ2-5; 14 bases match TRBD2. Per germline, CDR1 SGHTA and CDR2 FQGNSA. With V trimmed by 6 bases and J by 5 bases, 8 bases remained unmatched. The CDR3 is made up of 16 amino acids. As DNA, the CDR3 is TGTGCCAGCAGTTTGACTAGCGGGAGGGTGCGGGAGACCCAGTACTTC. This translates into CASSLTSGRVRETQYF.

The table lists this clone with a few counts. This chain connects TRBV11-2 to TRBJ1-5; D is ambiguous. The germline V gene encodes CDR1 SGHAT and CDR2 FQNNGV. V gave up 3 bases and J gave up 5 bases, with 11 bases separating them. This CDR3 region has 14 residues. The CDR3 sequence: CASSFGSGDQPQHF. CDR3 DNA: TGTGCCAGCAGCTTTGGAAGTGGAGATCAGCCCCAGCATTTT.

The rearrangement joins TRBV9 to TRBJ2-2; no clear D gene. Germline CDR1 reads SGDLS; CDR2 reads YYNGEE. The V gene lost 0 bases and the J gene lost 0 bases, with 3 bases spanning the gap. The CDR3 sequence is 14 residues long. In nucleotides, the CDR3 is TGTGCCAGCAGCGTAGCTTCGAACACCGGGGAGCTGTTTTTT. It encodes CASSVASNTGELFF.

V gene TRBV7-8 combines with J gene TRBJ2-2; TRBD2 agrees at 10 bases. V lost 4 bases to trimming and J lost 5 bases; unmatched junction nucleotides: 13. This CDR3 spans 18 amino acids. Germline CDR1 reads SGHVS; CDR2 reads FQNEAQ. CDR3: CASSSSLAGSSGTGELFF. The CDR3 DNA follows: TGTGCCAGCAGCTCCTCACTAGCGGGGAGCTCTGGAACCGGGGAGCTGTTTTTT.

This chain links TRBV9 with TRBJ2-3; TRBD2 matches at 7 bases. Germline V gene data show CDR1 as SGDLS and CDR2 as YYNGEE. The CDR3 extends over 16 amino acids. V dropped 0 bases and J dropped 5; count of bases not matched to a gene: 9. The CDR3 reads CASSVAGGGHVDTQYF. The DNA for the CDR3 is TGTGCCAGCAGCGTAGCTGGGGGAGGGCATGTAGATACGCAGTATTTT.

The chain is built from TRBV11-2 and TRBJ2-3; 7 nucleotides agree with TRBD2. The CDR3 extends over 13 amino acids. Germline CDR1 SGHAT, CDR2 FQNNGV. V shed 6 bases, J shed 8 bases, and the junction held 8 bases outside the gene matches. CDR3 region: CASRSGTTLTQYF. CDR3 DNA sequence: TGTGCCAGCAGATCCGGGACTACCCTTACGCAGTATTTT.

This chain joins TRBV5-5 and TRBJ2-2; a weak D match, TRBD1 (6 bases). V lost 1 base, J lost 4 bases, and 14 bases lay in between. The germline V gene encodes CDR1 SGHKS and CDR2 YYEKEE (reference sequence). CDR3 length equals 16 residues. CDR3 DNA: TGTGCCAGCAGCTTGTCTGAGAGGGGGAGCACCGGGGAGCTGTTTTTT. Translating gives CASSLSERGSTGELFF.

In this sample, this clone turned up a few times. The chain links TRBV11-2 to TRBJ2-7; maybe TRBD2 (7 bases). Germline-derived CDR1 and CDR2 are SGHAT and FQNNGV. Trimming pared 4 bases from V and 5 bases from J, leaving 21 bases between. The CDR3 is 16 residues long. CDR3 coding DNA: TGTGCCAGCAGCTCCCATATGGAGGGGGACTATGACGAGCAGTACTTC. Its protein is CASSSHMEGDYDEQYF.

The chain has TRBV6-5 and TRBJ1-1; D uncertain. Trimming left V 8 bases short and J 6 bases short, with 19 bases between. The CDR3 length is 14 residues. Per the germline V gene, CDR1 is MNHEY and CDR2 is SVGAGI. The CDR3 loop reads CASRVSFSMPEAFF. CDR3 bases: TGTGCCAGCCGAGTATCCTTTTCCATGCCTGAAGCTTTCTTT.

The gene calls are TRBV9 and TRBJ2-7; TRBD2 matches 8 bases. The CDR3 is 14 amino acids. Germline V gene lookup returns CDR1 SGDLS and CDR2 YYNGEE. V shed 0 bases, J shed 7 bases, and the junction held 6 bases outside the gene matches. DNA of the CDR3: TGTGCCAGCAGCGTAGAAGCGGGAGTAGGGGAGCAGTACTTC. Amino acids: CASSVEAGVGEQYF.

The rearrangement uses TRBV6-5 and TRBJ1-6; D possibly corresponds to TRBD1 (5 bases). V shed 4 bases and J shed 8 bases, with 15 bases lying between them. Germline V gives CDR1 MNHEY, CDR2 SVGAGI. This CDR3 has 15 amino acids. The CDR3 spells CASSSGRGVYSPLHF. CDR3 bases: TGTGCCAGCAGTTCCGGGAGGGGAGTGTATTCACCCCTCCACTTT.

V and J are TRBV2 and TRBJ2-1, with 8 bases matching TRBD2. Trimming took 7 bases from V and 12 from J; bases not matched to a gene: 23. This CDR3 has 17 residues. Germline values: CDR1 SNHLY, CDR2 FYNNEI. The CDR3 is CASTSGGPTPPLPRQFF. For the CDR3, the DNA is TGTGCCAGCACAAGCGGGGGACCGACCCCTCCATTGCCCCGGCAGTTCTTC.

In DNA, the CDR3 is TGCGCCAGCAGCTTGGGCACGGGGGCCTACAATGAGCAGTTCTTC. Its protein is CASSLGTGAYNEQFF. The chain couples TRBV5-1 to TRBJ2-1; possible D gene TRBD2, 6 bases. Trimming pared 0 bases from V and 2 bases from J, leaving 9 bases between. In germline, CDR1 is SGHRS, CDR2 YFSETQ. The CDR3 runs 15 residues.

V gene TRBV5-1 combines with J gene TRBJ2-7; the match to TRBD2 covers 13 bases. Germline V CDR1 and CDR2: SGHRS, YFSETQ. There are 14 residues in the CDR3. V was clipped by 6 bases and J by 12 bases; unmatched bases: 12. CDR3 DNA: TGCGCCAGCAAAATCGGACTAGCGGGAGATGGTTGGTACTTC. This encodes CASKIGLAGDGWYF.

The genes are TRBV29-1 and TRBJ1-5; tentative D call: TRBD1 (6 bases). Trimming left V 7 bases short and J 3 bases short, with 13 bases between. Per the germline V gene, CDR1 is SQVTM and CDR2 is ANQGSEA. The CDR3 runs to 13 residues. CDR3 DNA: TGCAGCGCCAGAGGACAGAACAATCAGCCCCAGCATTTT. This codes for CSARGQNNQPQHF.

The chain links TRBV5-5 to TRBJ2-7; D unresolved. Trimming took off 0 bases at V and 5 bases at J, with 9 bases between the two ends. The V gene's germline CDR1 is SGHKS and CDR2 YYEKEE (reference sequence). This CDR3 has 13 residues. This chain's CDR3 is CASSLAGDDEQYF. The CDR3 coding sequence is TGTGCCAGCAGCTTGGCTGGAGACGACGAGCAGTACTTC.

The rearrangement links TRBV5-5 to TRBJ1-2; maybe TRBD1 (6 bases). The CDR3 spans 14 residues. Germline CDR1 is SGHKS and CDR2 is YYEKEE (reference sequence). The V gene lost 4 bases and the J gene lost 3 bases, with 13 bases spanning the gap. CDR3 loop: CASSAGGGYYGYTF. The CDR3 DNA sequence: TGTGCCAGCAGCGCCGGGGGGGGCTACTATGGCTACACCTTC.

This clone came up once. The chain carries TRBV11-2 and TRBJ2-1, with D maybe TRBD1 (6 bases). Trimming left V 8 bases short and J 0 bases short, with 14 bases between. Germline lookup yields CDR1 SGHAT and CDR2 FQNNGV. The CDR3 sequence is 15 residues long. The CDR3 loop reads CASGPRRGSYNEQFF. CDR3 bases: TGTGCCAGCGGCCCCCGCAGGGGCTCCTACAATGAGCAGTTCTTC.

This chain links TRBV5-4 with TRBJ1-6, with a tentative D call TRBD1 (5 bases). Germline V gene sequence: CDR1 SGHNT, CDR2 YYREEE (reference sequence). Trimming shortened V by 0 bases and J by 2 bases, and 12 bases separated the two germline ends. This CDR3 spans 17 amino acids. The CDR3 DNA is TGTGCCAGCAGCTTGGCCGGTCGGGGGACCTATAATTCACCCCTCCACTTT. Translated, it gives CASSLAGRGTYNSPLHF.

This clone turned up a few times. This sequence joins TRBV10-3 and TRBJ1-1; 11 positions match TRBD1. The CDR3 sequence is 18 residues long. CDR1 is ENHRY and CDR2 is SYGVKD in the germline V gene. Losses at the gene ends were 4 bases for V and 4 bases for J; bases not matched to a gene: 14. CDR3 amino acids: CAISVETSGQGASTEAFF. The CDR3 region has the DNA TGTGCCATCAGTGTAGAAACCTCTGGACAGGGGGCAAGCACTGAAGCTTTCTTT.

As concerns this clone: The missing conserved phenylalanine or tryptophan at the end of this CDR3 makes a read error likely. The limits of the CDR3 on the DNA are not certain, so only TCRdb's listed CDR3 is given. The V call is TRBV25-1, the J call TRBJ2-7; the DNA was not compared with TRBD2, the D call given in the table. Germline CDR1 MGHDK, CDR2 SYGVNS. Both ends counted, the CDR3 spans 12 residues. The CDR3 reads CASRFFREGEKI.

J is TRBJ2-2 and V is TRBV18, with D unclear. The germline CDR1 and CDR2 sequences are KGHSH and LQKENI. Deletions cut 2 bases from V and 6 bases from J, with 4 bases between. This CDR3 spans 12 amino acids. CDR3 coding DNA: TGTGCCAGCTCACCAACGGCCGGGGAGCTGTTTTTT. It specifies CASSPTAGELFF.